This record concerns one TCR beta chain sequence. What it binds is unknown. The sample comes from a study of shared clonotypes between healthy human individuals. Background on the study: Each donor contributed plates that comprised three CD4 naive, three CD4 memory, two CD8 naive and one CD8 memory. Broader study findings: Naive subsets, compared against memory subsets, generally had larger estimated richness values.

As handled by the study authors: Junction-only immunoSEQ data arrived without quality scores, meaning filtering differed. The data were produced by immunoSEQ multiplex PCR, yet TCRdb's version contains in-frame clones alone and is incomplete. V and J calls and clone size are given by that table; D and trimming were obtained from the DNA. The sample has over a million clones; around 97% are singletons. The CDR3 loop spans 15 amino acids. The V gene end was trimmed by 0 bases and the J gene end by 6 bases; junction bases not matched to a gene: 5. The germline V gene encodes CDR1 SGHTA and CDR2 FQGNSA. CD4+ cells yielded CD45RA+ naive and CD45RA-negative memory subsets.

The TCR sequence derives from a man aged 25 to 40 in good health. Sequenced: naive CD4+ T cells sorted from blood. The subset denotes: CD45RA+ positively selected. The chain combines TRBV7-2 with TRBJ1-5; 7 bases are a match to TRBD1. DNA of the CDR3: TGTGCCAGCAGCTTAGCGACAGGGCCCACTCAGCCCCAGCATTTT. This sequence encodes CASSLATGPTQPQHF.